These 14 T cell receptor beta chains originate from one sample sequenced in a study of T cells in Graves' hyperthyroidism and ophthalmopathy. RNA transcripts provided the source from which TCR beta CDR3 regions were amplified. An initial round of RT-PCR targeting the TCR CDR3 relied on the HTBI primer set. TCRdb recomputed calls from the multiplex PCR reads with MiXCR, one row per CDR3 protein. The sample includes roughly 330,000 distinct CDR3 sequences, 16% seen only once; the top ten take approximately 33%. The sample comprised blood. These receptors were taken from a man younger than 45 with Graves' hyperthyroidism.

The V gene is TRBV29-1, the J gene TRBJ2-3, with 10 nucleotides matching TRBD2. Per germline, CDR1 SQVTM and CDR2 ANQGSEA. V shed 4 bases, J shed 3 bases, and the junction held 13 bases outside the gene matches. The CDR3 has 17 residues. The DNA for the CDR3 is TGCAGCGTTGTTGTAGCGGGAGGTCGAGGTGGGACAGATACGCAGTATTTT. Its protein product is CSVVVAGGRGGTDTQYF.

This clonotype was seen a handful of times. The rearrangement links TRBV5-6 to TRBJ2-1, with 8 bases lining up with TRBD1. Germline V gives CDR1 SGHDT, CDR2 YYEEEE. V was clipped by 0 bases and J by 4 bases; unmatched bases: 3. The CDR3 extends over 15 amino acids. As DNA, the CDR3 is TGTGCCAGCAGCTTGGTGGGGACAGGTTACAATGAGCAGTTCTTC. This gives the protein CASSLVGTGYNEQFF.

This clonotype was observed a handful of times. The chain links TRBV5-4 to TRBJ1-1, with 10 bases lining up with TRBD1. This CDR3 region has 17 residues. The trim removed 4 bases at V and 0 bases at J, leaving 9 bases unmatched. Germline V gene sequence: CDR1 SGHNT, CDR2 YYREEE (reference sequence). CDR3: CASSPPGTGVVNTEAFF. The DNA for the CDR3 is TGTGCCAGCAGCCCTCCCGGGACAGGGGTCGTGAACACTGAAGCTTTCTTT.

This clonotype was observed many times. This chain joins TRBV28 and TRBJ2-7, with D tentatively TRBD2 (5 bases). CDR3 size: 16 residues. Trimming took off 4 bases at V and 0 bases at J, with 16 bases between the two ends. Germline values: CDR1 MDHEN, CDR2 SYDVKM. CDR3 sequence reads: CASSSPLRVGSYEQYF. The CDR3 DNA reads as TGTGCCAGCAGTTCCCCGTTGCGGGTTGGCTCCTACGAGCAGTACTTC.

The CDR3 protein is CASSGWPSYNEQFF. The CDR3 DNA reads TGTGCCAGCAGCGGGTGGCCCTCCTACAATGAGCAGTTCTTC. The chain links TRBV5-6 to TRBJ2-1; no clear D. The CDR3 has 14 residues. The V end was cut by 4 bases, the J end by 0 bases, with 8 bases between. Germline CDR1 SGHDT, CDR2 YYEEEE. Based on the CDR3 plus reference TRBV5-6 and TRBJ2-1, the full variable domain is DAGVTQSPTHLIKTRGQQVTLRCSPKSGHDTVSWYQQALGQGPQFIFQYYEEEERQRGNFPDRFSGHQFPNYSSELNVNALLLGDSALYLCASSGWPSYNEQFFGPGTRLTVL.

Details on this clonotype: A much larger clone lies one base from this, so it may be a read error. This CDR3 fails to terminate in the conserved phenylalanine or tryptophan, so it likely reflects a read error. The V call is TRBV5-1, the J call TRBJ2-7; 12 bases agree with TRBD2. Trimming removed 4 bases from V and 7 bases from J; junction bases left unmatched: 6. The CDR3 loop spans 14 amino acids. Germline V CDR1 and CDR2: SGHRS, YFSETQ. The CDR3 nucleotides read TGCGCCAGCAGCCTAGCGGGAGGGCCTGGAGAGCAGTACTAC. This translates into CASSLAGGPGEQYY.

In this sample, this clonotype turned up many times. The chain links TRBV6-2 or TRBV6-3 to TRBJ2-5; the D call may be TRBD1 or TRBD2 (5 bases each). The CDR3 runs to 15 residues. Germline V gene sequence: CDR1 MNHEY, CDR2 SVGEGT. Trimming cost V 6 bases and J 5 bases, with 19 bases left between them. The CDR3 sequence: CASSPFRDVGETQYF. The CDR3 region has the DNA TGTGCCAGCAGCCCCTTCCGGGACGTGGGGGAGACCCAGTACTTC.

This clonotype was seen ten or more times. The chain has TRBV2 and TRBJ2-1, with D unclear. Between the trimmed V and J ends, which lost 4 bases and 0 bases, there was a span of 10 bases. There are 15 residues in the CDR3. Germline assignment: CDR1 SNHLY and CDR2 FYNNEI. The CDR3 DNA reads TGTGCCAGCAGTGGAGACGAAAGCTCCTACAATGAGCAGTTCTTC. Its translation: CASSGDESSYNEQFF.

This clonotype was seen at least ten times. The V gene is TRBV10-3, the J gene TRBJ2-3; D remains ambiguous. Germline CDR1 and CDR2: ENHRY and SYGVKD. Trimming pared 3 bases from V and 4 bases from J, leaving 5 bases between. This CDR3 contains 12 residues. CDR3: CAISEESDTQYF. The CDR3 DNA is TGTGCCATCAGTGAAGAGTCAGATACGCAGTATTTT.

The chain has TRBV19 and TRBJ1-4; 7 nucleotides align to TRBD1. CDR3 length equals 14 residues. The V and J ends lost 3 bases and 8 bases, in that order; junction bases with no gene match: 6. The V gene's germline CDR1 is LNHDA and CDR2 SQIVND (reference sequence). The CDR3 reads CASSIYQGGEKLFF. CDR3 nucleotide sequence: TGTGCCAGTAGTATTTACCAGGGGGGCGAAAAACTGTTTTTT.

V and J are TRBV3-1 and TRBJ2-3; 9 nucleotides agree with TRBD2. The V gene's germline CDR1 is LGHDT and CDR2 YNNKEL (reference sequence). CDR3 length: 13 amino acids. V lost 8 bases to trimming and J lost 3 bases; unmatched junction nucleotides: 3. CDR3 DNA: TGTGCCAGCGAAGGACTAGCGACAGATACGCAGTATTTT. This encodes CASEGLATDTQYF.

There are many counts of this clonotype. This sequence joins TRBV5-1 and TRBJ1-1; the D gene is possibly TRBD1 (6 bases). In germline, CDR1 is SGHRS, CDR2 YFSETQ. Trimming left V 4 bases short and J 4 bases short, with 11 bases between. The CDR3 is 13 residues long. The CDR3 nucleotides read TGCGCCAGCAGCCTCGGGACAACCACTGAAGCTTTCTTT. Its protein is CASSLGTTTEAFF.

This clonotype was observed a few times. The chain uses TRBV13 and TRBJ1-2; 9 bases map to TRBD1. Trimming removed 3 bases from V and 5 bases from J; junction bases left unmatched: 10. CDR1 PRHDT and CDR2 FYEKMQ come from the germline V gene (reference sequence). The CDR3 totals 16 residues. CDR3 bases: TGTGCCAGCAGCTTCGGGACAGGGCATAATACTTATGGCTACACCTTC. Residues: CASSFGTGHNTYGYTF.

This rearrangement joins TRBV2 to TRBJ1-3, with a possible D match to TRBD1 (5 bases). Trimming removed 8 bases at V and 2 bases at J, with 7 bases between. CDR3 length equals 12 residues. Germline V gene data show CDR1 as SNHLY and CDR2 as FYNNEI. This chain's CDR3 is CASGATGNTIYF. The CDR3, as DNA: TGTGCCAGCGGGGCGACTGGAAACACCATATATTTT.